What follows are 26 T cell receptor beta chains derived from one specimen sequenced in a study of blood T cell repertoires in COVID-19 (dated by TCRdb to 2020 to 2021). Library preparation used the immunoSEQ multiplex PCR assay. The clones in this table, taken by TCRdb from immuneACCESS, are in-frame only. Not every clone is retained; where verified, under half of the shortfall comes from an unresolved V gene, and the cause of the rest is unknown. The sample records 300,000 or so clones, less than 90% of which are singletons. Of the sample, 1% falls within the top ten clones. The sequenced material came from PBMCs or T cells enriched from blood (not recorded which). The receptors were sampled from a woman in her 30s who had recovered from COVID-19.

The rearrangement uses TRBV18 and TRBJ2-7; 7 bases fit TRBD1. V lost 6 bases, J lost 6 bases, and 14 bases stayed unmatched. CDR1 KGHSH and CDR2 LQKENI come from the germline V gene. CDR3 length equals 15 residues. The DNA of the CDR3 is TGTGCCAGCTCCCTTAAGACAGGGCCAAAGTTCGAGCAGTACTTC. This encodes CASSLKTGPKFEQYF. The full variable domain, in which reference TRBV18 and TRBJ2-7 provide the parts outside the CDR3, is NAGVMQNPRHLVRRRGQEARLRCSPMKGHSHVYWYRQLPEEGLKFMVYLQKENIIDESGMPKERFSAEFPKEGPSILRIQQVVRGDSAAYFCASSLKTGPKFEQYFGPGTRLTVT.

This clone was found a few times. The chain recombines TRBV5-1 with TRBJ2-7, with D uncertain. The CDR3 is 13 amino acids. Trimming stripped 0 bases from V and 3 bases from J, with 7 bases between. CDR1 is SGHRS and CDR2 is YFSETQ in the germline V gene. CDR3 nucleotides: TGCGCCAGCAGCTTGGTTTCAGACTACGAGCAGTACTTC. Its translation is CASSLVSDYEQYF. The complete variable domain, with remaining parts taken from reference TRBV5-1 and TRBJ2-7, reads KAGVTQTPRYLIKTRGQQVTLSCSPISGHRSVSWYQQTPGQGLQFLFEYFSETQRNKGNFPGRFSGRQFSNSRSEMNVSTLELGDSALYLCASSLVSDYEQYFGPGTRLTVT.

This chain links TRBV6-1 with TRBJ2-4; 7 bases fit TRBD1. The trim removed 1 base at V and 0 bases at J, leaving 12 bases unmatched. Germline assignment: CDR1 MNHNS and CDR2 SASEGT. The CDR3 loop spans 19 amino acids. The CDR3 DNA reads TGTGCCAGCAGTGAAGAGTGGACAGGAGGAGTACTAGCCAAAAACATTCAGTACTTC. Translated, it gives CASSEEWTGGVLAKNIQYF.

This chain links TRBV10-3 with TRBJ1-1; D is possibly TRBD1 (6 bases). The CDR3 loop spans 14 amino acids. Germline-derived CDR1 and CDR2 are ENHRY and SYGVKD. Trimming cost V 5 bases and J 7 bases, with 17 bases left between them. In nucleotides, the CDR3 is TGTGCCATCAGTCCAACAGGGTTTGGTGGTGAAGCTTTCTTT. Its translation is CAISPTGFGGEAFF.

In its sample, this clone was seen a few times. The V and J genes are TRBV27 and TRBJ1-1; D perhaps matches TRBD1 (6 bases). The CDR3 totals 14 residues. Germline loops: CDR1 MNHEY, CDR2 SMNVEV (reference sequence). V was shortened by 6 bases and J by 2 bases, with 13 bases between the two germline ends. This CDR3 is CASRKDRTNTEAFF. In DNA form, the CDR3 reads TGTGCCAGCAGAAAAGACAGGACAAACACTGAAGCTTTCTTT.

The CDR3 protein is CASSPGQGMRTEAFF. The CDR3 DNA follows: TGTGCCAGCAGCCCCGGACAGGGGATGCGGACTGAAGCTTTCTTT. V usage is TRBV6-5 and J usage is TRBJ1-1; TRBD1 matches 9 bases. J was trimmed by 5 bases and V by 6 bases; bases with no gene match: 10. CDR3 length: 15 residues. Per the germline V gene, CDR1 is MNHEY and CDR2 is SVGAGI.

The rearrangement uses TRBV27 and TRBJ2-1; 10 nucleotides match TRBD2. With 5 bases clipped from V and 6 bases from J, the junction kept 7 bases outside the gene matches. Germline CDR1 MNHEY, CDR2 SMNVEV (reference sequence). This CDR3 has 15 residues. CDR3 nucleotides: TGTGCCAGCAGTCCCCAGCGGGGGGGCGTCAATGAGCAGTTCTTC. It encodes CASSPQRGGVNEQFF.

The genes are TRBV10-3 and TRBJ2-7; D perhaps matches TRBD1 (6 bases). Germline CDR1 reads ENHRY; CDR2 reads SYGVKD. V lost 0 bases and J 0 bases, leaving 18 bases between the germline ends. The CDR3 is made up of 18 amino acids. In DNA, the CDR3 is TGTGCCATCAGTGAGTCGGGGACACCCACGGGTTTCTCCTACGAGCAGTACTTC. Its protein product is CAISESGTPTGFSYEQYF.

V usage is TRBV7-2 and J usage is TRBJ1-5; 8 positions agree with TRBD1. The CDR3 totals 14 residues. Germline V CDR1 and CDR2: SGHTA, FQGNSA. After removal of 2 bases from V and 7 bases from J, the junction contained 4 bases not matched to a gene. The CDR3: CASSLKTGDQPQHF. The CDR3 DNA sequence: TGTGCCAGCAGCTTAAAGACAGGGGACCAGCCCCAGCATTTT.

In nucleotides, the CDR3 is TGTGCCAGCAGCTCAGTGACAGGGTCCTACGAGCAGTACTTC. It translates to CASSSVTGSYEQYF. The chain carries TRBV7-2 and TRBJ2-7; 7 positions match TRBD1. J gave up 1 base and V 4 bases, and 4 bases lay outside the gene matches. CDR3 size: 14 residues. Germline CDR1 and CDR2: SGHTA and FQGNSA.

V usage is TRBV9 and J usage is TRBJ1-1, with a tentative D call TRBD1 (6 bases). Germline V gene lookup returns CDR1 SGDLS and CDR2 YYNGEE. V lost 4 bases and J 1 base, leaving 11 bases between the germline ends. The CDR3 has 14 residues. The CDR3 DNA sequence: TGTGCCAGCAGCTTCCGGACAGCGAACACTGAAGCTTTCTTT. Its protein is CASSFRTANTEAFF.

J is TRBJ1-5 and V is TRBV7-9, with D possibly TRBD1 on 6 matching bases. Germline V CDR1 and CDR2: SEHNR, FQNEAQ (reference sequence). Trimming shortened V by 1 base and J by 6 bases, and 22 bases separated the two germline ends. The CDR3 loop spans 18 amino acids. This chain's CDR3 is CASSLGSFTGRGSQPQHF. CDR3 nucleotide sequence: TGTGCCAGCAGCTTAGGGTCGTTCACAGGGAGGGGAAGTCAGCCCCAGCATTTT.

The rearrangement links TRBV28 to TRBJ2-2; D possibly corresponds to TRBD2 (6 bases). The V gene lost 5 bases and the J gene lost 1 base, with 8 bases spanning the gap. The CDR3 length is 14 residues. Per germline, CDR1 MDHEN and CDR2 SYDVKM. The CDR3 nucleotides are TGTGCCAGCAGTCAGGGACTGAACACCGGGGAGCTGTTTTTT. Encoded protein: CASSQGLNTGELFF.

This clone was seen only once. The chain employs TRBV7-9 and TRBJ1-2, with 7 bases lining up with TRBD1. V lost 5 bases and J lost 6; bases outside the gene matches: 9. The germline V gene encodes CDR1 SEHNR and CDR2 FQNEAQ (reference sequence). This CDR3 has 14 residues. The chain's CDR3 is CASSARQGSDGYTF. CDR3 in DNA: TGTGCCAGCAGCGCCCGACAGGGATCGGATGGCTACACCTTC.

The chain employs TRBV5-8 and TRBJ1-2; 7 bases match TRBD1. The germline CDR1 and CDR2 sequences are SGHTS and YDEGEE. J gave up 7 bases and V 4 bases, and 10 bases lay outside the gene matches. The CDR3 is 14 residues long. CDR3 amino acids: CASSPRTGSGGYTF. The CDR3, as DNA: TGTGCCAGCAGCCCGAGGACAGGTTCGGGTGGCTACACCTTC. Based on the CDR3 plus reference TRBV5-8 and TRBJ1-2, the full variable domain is EAGVTQSPTHLIKTRGQQATLRCSPISGHTSVYWYQQALGLGLQFLLWYDEGEERNRGNFPPRFSGRQFPNYSSELNVNALELEDSALYLCASSPRTGSGGYTFGSGTRLTVV.

The CDR3 protein is CASSSEVGTKETQYF. The CDR3 DNA is TGTGCCAGCAGCTCGGAGGTTGGGACTAAAGAGACCCAGTACTTC. V is TRBV5-5 and J is TRBJ2-5, with TRBD2 matching over 7 bases. Germline values: CDR1 SGHKS, CDR2 YYEKEE (reference sequence). V trimming: 3 bases; J trimming: 3 bases; junction bases outside the gene matches: 8. This CDR3 contains 15 residues.

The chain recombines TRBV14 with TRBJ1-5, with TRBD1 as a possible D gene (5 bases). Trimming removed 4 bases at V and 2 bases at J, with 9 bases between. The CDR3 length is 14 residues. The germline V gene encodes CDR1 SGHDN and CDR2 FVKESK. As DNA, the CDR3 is TGTGCCAGCAGCCCAGGGCGTGGCAATCAGCCCCAGCATTTT. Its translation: CASSPGRGNQPQHF.

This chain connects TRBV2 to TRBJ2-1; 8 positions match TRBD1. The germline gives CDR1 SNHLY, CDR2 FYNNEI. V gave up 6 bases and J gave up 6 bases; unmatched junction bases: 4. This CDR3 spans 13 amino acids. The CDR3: CASSGQGINEQFF. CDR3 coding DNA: TGTGCCAGCAGCGGACAGGGCATCAATGAGCAGTTCTTC.

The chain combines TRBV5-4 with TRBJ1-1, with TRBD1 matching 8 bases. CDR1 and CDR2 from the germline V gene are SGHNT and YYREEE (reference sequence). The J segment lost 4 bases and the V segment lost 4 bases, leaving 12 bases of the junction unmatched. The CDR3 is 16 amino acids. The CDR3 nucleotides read TGTGCCAGCAGCCACCCCCAGGGGGCTGGAGGCACTGAAGCTTTCTTT. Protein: CASSHPQGAGGTEAFF.

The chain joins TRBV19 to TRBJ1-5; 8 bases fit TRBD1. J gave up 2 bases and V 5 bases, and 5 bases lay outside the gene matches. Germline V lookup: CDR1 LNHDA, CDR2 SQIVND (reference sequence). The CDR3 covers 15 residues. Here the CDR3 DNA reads TGTGCCAGTAGTGTCGGACAGGGAGGCAATCAGCCCCAGCATTTT. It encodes CASSVGQGGNQPQHF. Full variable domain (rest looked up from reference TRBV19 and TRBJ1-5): DGGITQSPKYLFRKEGQNVTLSCEQNLNHDAMYWYRQDPGQGLRLIYYSQIVNDFQKGDIAEGYSVSREKKESFPLTVTSAQKNPTAFYLCASSVGQGGNQPQHFGDGTRLSIL.

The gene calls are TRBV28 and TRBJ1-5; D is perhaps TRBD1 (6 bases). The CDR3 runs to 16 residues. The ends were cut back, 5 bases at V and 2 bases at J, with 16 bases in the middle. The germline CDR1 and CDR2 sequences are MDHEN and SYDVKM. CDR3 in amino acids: CASSVQGPGGNQPQHF. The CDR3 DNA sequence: TGTGCCAGCAGTGTTCAGGGGCCCGGGGGCAATCAGCCCCAGCATTTT.

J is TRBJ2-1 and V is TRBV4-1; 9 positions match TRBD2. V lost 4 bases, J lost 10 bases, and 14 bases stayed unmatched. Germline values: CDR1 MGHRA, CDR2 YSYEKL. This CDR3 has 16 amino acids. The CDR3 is CASSLSQPAGGTEQFF. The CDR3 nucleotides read TGCGCCAGCAGCCTCTCTCAGCCAGCGGGGGGTACGGAGCAGTTCTTC.

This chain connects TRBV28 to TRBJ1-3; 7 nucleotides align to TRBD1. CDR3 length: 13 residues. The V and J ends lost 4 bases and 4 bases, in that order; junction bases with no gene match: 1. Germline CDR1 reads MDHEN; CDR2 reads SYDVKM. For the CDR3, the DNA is TGTGCCAGCAGTTGGGGACAGGGAAACACCATATATTTT. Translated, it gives CASSWGQGNTIYF.

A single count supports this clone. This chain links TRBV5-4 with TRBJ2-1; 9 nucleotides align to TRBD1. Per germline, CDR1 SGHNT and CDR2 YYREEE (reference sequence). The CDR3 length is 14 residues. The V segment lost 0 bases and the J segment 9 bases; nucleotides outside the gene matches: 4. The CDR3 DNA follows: TGTGCCAGCAGCTTGGTTGGACAGGGGACTGAGCAGTTCTTC. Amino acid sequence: CASSLVGQGTEQFF.

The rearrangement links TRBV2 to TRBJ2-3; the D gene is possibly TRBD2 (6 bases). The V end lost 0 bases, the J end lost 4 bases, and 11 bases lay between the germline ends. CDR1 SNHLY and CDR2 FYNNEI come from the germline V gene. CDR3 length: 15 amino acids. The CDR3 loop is CASSEAAGVADTQYF. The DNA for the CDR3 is TGTGCCAGCAGTGAAGCAGCGGGTGTGGCAGATACGCAGTATTTT.

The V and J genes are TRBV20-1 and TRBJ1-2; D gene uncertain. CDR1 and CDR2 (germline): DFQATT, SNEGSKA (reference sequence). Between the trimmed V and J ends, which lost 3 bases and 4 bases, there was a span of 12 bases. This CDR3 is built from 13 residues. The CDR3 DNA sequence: TGCAGTGCTAGTCCCCGGGGAGGCTATGGCTACACCTTC. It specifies CSASPRGGYGYTF.